The TCR beta chain under discussion was sequenced for a study of T cell clonality in common variable immunodeficiency. Using immunoSEQ multiplex PCR, the repertoire was profiled, and TCRdb retains in-frame clones only, with some absent. Listed for the sample are roughly 25,000 clones, none seen a single time. CDR3 length equals 14 residues. V gave up 4 bases and J gave up 5 bases; unmatched junction bases: 11. Germline values: CDR1 DFQATT, CDR2 SNEGSKA (reference sequence). As to this clone: Its specificity is unknown. The CDR3 is cut off 3 residues early in the read; its end comes from the germline J gene.

Study results and caveats: Common variable immunodeficiency TCR beta sequences reportedly had fewer deletions and N-nucleotide insertions. TCRbeta clonality was increased in CVID versus healthy controls. The cause of increased CVID clonality remains unclear without subpopulation sequencing.

Patients had low serum IgG, IgA and/or IgM and specific antibody deficiency. Blood came from CVID subjects not ill and not taking immunomodulatory or immunosuppressive medication. The TCR sequence derives from a human donor with common variable immunodeficiency. The sample was peripheral blood mononuclear cells. The chain combines TRBV20-1 with TRBJ2-7; the match to TRBD2 covers 7 bases. CDR3 loop: CSAIGGGSLNEQYF. The CDR3 bases that were read are TGCAGTGCTATCGGTGGCGGGAGTTTGAACGAG.